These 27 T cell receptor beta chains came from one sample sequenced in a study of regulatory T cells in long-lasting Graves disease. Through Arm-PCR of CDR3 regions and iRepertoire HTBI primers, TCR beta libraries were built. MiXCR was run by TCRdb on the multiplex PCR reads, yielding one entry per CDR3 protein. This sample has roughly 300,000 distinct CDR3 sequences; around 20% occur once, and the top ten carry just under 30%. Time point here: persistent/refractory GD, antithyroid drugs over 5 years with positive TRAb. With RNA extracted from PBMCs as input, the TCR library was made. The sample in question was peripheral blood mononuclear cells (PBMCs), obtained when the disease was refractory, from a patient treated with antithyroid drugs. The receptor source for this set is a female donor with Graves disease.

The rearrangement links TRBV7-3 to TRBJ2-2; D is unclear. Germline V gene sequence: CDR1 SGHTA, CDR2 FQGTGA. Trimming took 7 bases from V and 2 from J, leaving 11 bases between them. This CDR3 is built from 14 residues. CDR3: CASKSGDNTGELFF. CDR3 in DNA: TGTGCCAGCAAGTCTGGGGATAACACCGGGGAGCTGTTTTTT.

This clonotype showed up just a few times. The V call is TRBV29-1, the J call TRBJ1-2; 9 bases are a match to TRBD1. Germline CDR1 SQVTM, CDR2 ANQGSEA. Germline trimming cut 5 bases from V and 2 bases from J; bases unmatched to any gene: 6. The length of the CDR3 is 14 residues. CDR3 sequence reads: CSVSTGTGNYGYTF. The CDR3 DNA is TGCAGCGTTTCGACGGGGACAGGGAACTATGGCTACACCTTC.

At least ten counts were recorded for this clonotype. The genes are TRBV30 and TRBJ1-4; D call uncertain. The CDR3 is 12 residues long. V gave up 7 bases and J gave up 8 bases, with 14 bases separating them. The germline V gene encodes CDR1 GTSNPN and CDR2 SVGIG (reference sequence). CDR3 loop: CASSTMKEKLFF. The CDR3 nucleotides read TGTGCCTCGTCGACCATGAAGGAAAAACTGTTTTTT.

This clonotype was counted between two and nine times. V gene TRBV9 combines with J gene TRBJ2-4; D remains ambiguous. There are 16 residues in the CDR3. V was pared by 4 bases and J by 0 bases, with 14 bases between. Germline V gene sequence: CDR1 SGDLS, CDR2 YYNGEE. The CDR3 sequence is CASSSGGGIAKNIQYF. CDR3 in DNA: TGTGCCAGCAGCTCCGGTGGCGGAATAGCCAAAAACATTCAGTACTTC.

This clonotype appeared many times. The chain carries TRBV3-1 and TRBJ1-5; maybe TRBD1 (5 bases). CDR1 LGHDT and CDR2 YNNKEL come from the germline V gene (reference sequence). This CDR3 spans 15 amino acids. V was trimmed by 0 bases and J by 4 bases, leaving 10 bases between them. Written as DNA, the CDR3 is TGTGCCAGCAGCCAAGACGGGGCGGGGAATCAGCCCCAGCATTTT. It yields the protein CASSQDGAGNQPQHF. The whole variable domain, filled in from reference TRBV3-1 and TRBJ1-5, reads DTAVSQTPKYLVTQMGNDKSIKCEQNLGHDTMYWYKQDSKKFLKIMFSYNNKELIINETVPNRFSPKSPDKAHLNLHINSLELGDSAVYFCASSQDGAGNQPQHFGDGTRLSIL.

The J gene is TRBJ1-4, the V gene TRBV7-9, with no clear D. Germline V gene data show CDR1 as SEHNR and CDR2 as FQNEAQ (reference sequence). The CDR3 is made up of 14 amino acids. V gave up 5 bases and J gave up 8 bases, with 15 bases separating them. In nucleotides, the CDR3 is TGTGCCAGCAGCCGTCATTTAAGTGCCGAAAAACTGTTTTTT. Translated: CASSRHLSAEKLFF.

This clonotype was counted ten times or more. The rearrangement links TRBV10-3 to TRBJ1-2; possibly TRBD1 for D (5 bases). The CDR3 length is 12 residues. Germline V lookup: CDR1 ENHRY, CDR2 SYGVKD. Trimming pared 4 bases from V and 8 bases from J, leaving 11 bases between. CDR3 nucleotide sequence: TGTGCCATCAGTGTTCCGGACAAGGGCTACACCTTC. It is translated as CAISVPDKGYTF.

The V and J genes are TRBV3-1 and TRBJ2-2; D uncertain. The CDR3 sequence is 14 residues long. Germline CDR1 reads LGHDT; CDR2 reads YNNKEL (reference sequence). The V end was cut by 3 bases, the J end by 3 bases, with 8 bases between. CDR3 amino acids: CASSHSGHTGELFF. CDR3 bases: TGTGCCAGCAGCCATTCCGGTCACACCGGGGAGCTGTTTTTT.

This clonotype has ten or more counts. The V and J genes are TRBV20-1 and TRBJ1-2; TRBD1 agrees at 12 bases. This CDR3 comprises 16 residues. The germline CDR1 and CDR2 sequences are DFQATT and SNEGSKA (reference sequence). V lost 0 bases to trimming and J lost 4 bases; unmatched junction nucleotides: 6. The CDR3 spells CSARDPGTGGFYGYTF. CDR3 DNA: TGCAGTGCTAGAGATCCGGGGACAGGGGGCTTCTATGGCTACACCTTC.

The DNA of the CDR3 is TGCAGTGCTAGAGACCCACTATTTGGTGGGCGCGGGAGACGGGACAATGAGCAGTTCTTC. Protein: CSARDPLFGGRGRRDNEQFF. The V gene is TRBV20-1, the J gene TRBJ2-1; 7 positions agree with TRBD2. Germline V gives CDR1 DFQATT, CDR2 SNEGSKA (reference sequence). V trimming: 0 bases; J trimming: 5 bases; junction bases outside the gene matches: 22. The CDR3 is 20 residues long.

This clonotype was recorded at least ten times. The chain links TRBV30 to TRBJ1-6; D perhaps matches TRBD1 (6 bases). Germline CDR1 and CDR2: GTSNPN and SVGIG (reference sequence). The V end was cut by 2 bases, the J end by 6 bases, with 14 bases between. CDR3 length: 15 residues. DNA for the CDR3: TGTGCCTGGAGTAAGGGGGATGTCTCTAATTCACCCCTCCACTTT. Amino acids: CAWSKGDVSNSPLHF.

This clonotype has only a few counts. The CDR3 sequence: CASSQEQAGGPAKETQYF. CDR3 nucleotides: TGTGCCAGCAGCCAAGAACAAGCGGGAGGGCCAGCCAAAGAGACCCAGTACTTC. V and J are TRBV3-1 and TRBJ2-5, with 10 bases that match TRBD2. This CDR3 region has 18 residues. In germline, CDR1 is LGHDT, CDR2 YNNKEL (reference sequence). Trimming took 0 bases from V and 3 from J; bases not matched to a gene: 10.

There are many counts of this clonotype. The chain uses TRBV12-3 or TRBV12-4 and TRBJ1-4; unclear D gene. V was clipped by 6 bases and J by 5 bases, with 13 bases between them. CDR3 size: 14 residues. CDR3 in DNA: TGTGCCAGCAGCTTCCCGGGAAGAAATGAAAAACTGTTTTTT. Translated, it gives CASSFPGRNEKLFF.

The CDR3 loop reads CAIEAGTGPDGELFF. The CDR3, as DNA: TGTGCCATCGAAGCCGGGACAGGGCCGGACGGGGAGCTGTTTTTT. The chain is built from TRBV28 and TRBJ2-2; 9 nucleotides align to TRBD1. V shed 10 bases and J 7 bases; nucleotides not matched to a gene: 13. The CDR3 totals 15 residues. Germline-derived CDR1 and CDR2 are MDHEN and SYDVKM.

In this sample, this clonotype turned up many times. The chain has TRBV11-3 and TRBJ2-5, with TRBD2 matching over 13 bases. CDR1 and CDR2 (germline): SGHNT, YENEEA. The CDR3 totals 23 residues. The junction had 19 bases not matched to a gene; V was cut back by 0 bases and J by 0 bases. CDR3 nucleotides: TGTGCCAGCAGCTTAGATCTCTCCCTCGGACTAGCGGGGGCCGGCATATACCAAGAGACCCAGTACTTC. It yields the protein CASSLDLSLGLAGAGIYQETQYF.

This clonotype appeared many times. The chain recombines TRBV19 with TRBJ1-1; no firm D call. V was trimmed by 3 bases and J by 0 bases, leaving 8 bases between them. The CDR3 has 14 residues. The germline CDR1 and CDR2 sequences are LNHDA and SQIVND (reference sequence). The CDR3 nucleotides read TGTGCCAGTAGTATCCCGGAACTGAACACTGAAGCTTTCTTT. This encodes CASSIPELNTEAFF.

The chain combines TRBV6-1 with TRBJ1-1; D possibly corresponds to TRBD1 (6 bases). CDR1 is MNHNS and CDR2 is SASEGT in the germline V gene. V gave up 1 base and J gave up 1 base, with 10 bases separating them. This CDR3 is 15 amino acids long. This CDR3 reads CASSEVRGPNTEAFF. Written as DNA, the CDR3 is TGTGCCAGCAGTGAAGTACGGGGGCCGAACACTGAAGCTTTCTTT.

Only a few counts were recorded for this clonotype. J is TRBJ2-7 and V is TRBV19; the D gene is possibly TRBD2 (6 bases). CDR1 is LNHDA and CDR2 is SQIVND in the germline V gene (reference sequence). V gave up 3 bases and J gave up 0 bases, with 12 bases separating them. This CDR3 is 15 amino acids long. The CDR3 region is CASSMRSGLSYEQYF. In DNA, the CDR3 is TGTGCCAGTAGTATGAGGAGCGGGCTCTCCTACGAGCAGTACTTC.

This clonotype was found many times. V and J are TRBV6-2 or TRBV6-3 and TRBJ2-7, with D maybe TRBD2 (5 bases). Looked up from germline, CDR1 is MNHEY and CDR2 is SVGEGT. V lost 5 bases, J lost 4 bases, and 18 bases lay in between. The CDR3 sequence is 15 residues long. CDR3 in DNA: TGTGCCAGCAGTGAAAGGAGCGGAGCCCCGTACGAGCAGTACTTC. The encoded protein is CASSERSGAPYEQYF.

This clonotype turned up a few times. CDR3 DNA: TGTGCCAGCACTCCGGCCAACTCGCAAGGGGATACGCAGTATTTT. It is translated as CASTPANSQGDTQYF. The chain joins TRBV27 to TRBJ2-3; D is ambiguous. Germline loops: CDR1 MNHEY, CDR2 SMNVEV (reference sequence). The CDR3 spans 15 residues. The V end lost 7 bases, the J end lost 6 bases, and 20 bases lay between the germline ends.

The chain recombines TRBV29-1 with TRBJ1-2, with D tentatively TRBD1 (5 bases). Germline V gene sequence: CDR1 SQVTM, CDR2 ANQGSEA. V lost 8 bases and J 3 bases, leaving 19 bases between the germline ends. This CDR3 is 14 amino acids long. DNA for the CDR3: TGCAGCCCGAGGGAGGGGCGCAAGTACTATGGCTACACCTTC. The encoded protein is CSPREGRKYYGYTF.

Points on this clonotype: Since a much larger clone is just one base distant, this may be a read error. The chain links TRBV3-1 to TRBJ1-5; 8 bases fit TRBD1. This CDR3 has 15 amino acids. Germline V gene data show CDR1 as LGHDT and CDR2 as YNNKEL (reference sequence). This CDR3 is CASSHSDRVHQPQRF. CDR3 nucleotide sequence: TGTGCCAGCAGCCACTCGGACAGGGTTCATCAGCCCCAGCGTTTT.

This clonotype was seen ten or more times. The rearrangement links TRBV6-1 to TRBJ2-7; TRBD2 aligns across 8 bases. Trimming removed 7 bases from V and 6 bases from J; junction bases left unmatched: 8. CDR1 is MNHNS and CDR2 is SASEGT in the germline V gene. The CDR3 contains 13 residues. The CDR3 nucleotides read TGTGCCAGCACCGAGGCGGGGGGTTCCGAGCAGTACTTC. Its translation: CASTEAGGSEQYF.

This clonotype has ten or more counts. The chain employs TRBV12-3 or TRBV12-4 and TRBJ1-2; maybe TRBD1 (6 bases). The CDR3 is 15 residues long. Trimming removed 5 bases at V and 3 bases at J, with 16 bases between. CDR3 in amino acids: CASSLTGSWYYGYTF. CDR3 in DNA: TGTGCCAGCAGTCTTACAGGGTCCTGGTACTATGGCTACACCTTC.

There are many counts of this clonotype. In DNA form, the CDR3 reads TGTGCCAGTGGGGTCGGGGGGAAGACTAATGAAAAACTGTTTTTT. This gives the protein CASGVGGKTNEKLFF. This chain links TRBV28 with TRBJ1-4; D is perhaps TRBD1 (5 bases). Germline V gene lookup returns CDR1 MDHEN and CDR2 SYDVKM. This CDR3 is built from 15 residues. Trimming stripped 9 bases from V and 2 bases from J, with 16 bases between.

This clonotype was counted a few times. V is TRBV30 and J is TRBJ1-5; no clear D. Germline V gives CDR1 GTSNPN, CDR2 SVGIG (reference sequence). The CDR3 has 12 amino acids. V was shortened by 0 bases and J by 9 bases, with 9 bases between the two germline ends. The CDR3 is CAWSVGPGPQHF. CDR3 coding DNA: TGTGCCTGGAGTGTCGGTCCGGGGCCCCAGCATTTT.

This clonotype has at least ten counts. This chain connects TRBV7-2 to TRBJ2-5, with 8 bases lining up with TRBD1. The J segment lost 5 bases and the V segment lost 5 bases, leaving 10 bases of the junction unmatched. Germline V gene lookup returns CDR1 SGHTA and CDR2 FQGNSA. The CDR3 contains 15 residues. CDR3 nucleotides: TGTGCCAGCAGCGCAGACAGGGGCTCAGGGGAGACCCAGTACTTC. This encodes CASSADRGSGETQYF.